Listed here are 32 T cell receptor beta chains from one sample, sequenced in a study of T cell repertoires in cytomegalovirus infection. TCRdb independently ran MiXCR on the reads; one entry per CDR3 protein. The table has 490,000 or so distinct CDR3 sequences, around 11% seen once. The specimen was PBMCs. The receptors derive from a human donor in good health (CMV status not recorded). Some clones in this sample may be carry-over from other donors' samples.

This clonotype showed up many times. The chain couples TRBV5-6 to TRBJ2-5; D gene unclear. CDR1 is SGHDT, CDR2 YYEEEE, per germline. The CDR3 runs to 14 residues. Trimming shortened V by 4 bases and J by 1 base, and 11 bases separated the two germline ends. The CDR3 spells CASSPDKRQETQYF. CDR3 nucleotides: TGTGCCAGCAGCCCCGATAAACGCCAAGAGACCCAGTACTTC. Combining the CDR3 with reference TRBV5-6 and TRBJ2-5 gives the whole variable domain DAGVTQSPTHLIKTRGQQVTLRCSPKSGHDTVSWYQQALGQGPQFIFQYYEEEERQRGNFPDRFSGHQFPNYSSELNVNALLLGDSALYLCASSPDKRQETQYFGPGTRLLVL.

In this sample, this clonotype turned up many times. V is TRBV7-9 and J is TRBJ2-1, with a possible D match to TRBD2 (6 bases). Germline V gene lookup returns CDR1 SEHNR and CDR2 FQNEAQ (reference sequence). This CDR3 region has 13 residues. V was cut by 5 bases and J by 5 bases, with 10 bases left in between. CDR3: CASSVTSDNEQFF. The CDR3 DNA reads as TGTGCCAGCAGCGTGACTAGTGACAATGAGCAGTTCTTC.

This clonotype was seen ten or more times. The chain carries TRBV2 and TRBJ1-1; 8 positions agree with TRBD1. The length of the CDR3 is 20 residues. With 6 bases clipped from V and 2 bases from J, the junction kept 23 bases outside the gene matches. Germline V lookup: CDR1 SNHLY, CDR2 FYNNEI. The CDR3 DNA follows: TGTGCCAGCAGGATATTATCGGGACAGGCGCCTAGGAGGGGCAACACTGAAGCTTTCTTT. Translating gives CASRILSGQAPRRGNTEAFF.

At least ten counts were recorded for this clonotype. This chain connects TRBV11-2 to TRBJ2-7; D not resolved. The CDR3 length is 11 residues. V was pared by 3 bases and J by 5 bases, with 5 bases between. Germline CDR1 and CDR2: SGHAT and FQNNGV. The CDR3, as DNA: TGTGCCAGCAGCTTCGATCACGAGCAGTACTTC. It yields the protein CASSFDHEQYF.

This clonotype was counted ten times or more. The CDR3 loop is CASSLGLGPTPGYTF. CDR3 nucleotides: TGTGCCAGCAGCTTAGGGCTGGGACCCACTCCAGGCTACACCTTC. J is TRBJ1-2 and V is TRBV7-8, with D possibly being TRBD1 (5 bases). The CDR3 sequence is 15 residues long. The V gene's germline CDR1 is SGHVS and CDR2 FQNEAQ. V lost 1 base to trimming and J lost 8 bases, with 17 bases between them.

This clonotype showed up just a few times. The chain employs TRBV3-1 and TRBJ2-7, with a weak D call TRBD2 (6 bases). V dropped 2 bases and J dropped 3 bases, with 14 bases sitting between them. Germline assignment: CDR1 LGHDT and CDR2 YNNKEL (reference sequence). This CDR3 has 15 residues. CDR3 protein: CASSQRRGGNYEQYF. Written as DNA, the CDR3 is TGTGCCAGCAGCCAAAGGAGGGGCGGAAACTACGAGCAGTACTTC.

The J gene is TRBJ1-6, the V gene TRBV20-1, with unresolved D. The length of the CDR3 is 14 residues. V lost 4 bases and J lost 7, with 14 bases in between. Per germline, CDR1 DFQATT and CDR2 SNEGSKA (reference sequence). CDR3 protein: CSATRPDGNSPLHF. The CDR3 DNA follows: TGCAGTGCTACGCGACCGGATGGGAATTCACCCCTCCACTTT.

The chain uses TRBV18 and TRBJ2-1, with D possibly TRBD1 on 5 matching bases. This CDR3 region has 15 residues. Germline CDR1 KGHSH, CDR2 LQKENI. Trimming stripped 2 bases from V and 5 bases from J, with 13 bases between. The CDR3, as DNA: TGTGCCAGCTCACCAGAGTGGGGCCGGCACAATGAGCAGTTCTTC. As protein: CASSPEWGRHNEQFF.

This clonotype was observed many times. The V call is TRBV5-4, the J call TRBJ1-6; 9 nucleotides match TRBD1. CDR1 and CDR2 from the germline V gene are SGHNT and YYREEE (reference sequence). This CDR3 comprises 15 residues. Trimming cost V 0 bases and J 6 bases; bases outside gene matches: 1. In DNA form, the CDR3 reads TGTGCCAGCAGCTTGGTGGGACAGGGTAATTCACCCCTCCACTTT. This codes for CASSLVGQGNSPLHF. The variable domain in full, with the rest retrieved from reference TRBV5-4 and TRBJ1-6, is ETGVTQSPTHLIKTRGQQVTLRCSSQSGHNTVSWYQQALGQGPQFIFQYYREEENGRGNFPPRFSGLQFPNYSSELNVNALELDDSALYLCASSLVGQGNSPLHFGNGTRLTVT.

This clonotype appeared a few times. The V call is TRBV20-1, the J call TRBJ2-7; D tentatively fits TRBD1 or TRBD2 (5 bases each). Trimming pared 2 bases from V and 2 bases from J, leaving 16 bases between. The CDR3 runs to 15 residues. CDR1 is DFQATT, CDR2 SNEGSKA, per germline (reference sequence). CDR3 bases: TGCAGTGCTAGACCCCTTGGGGGAGAGGCCTACGAGCAGTACTTC. It yields the protein CSARPLGGEAYEQYF.

The sample holds many counts of this clonotype. Germline and junction disagree at one end, which may indicate a read error. V gene TRBV2 combines with J gene TRBJ2-7; TRBD1 might be the D (5 bases). Germline V gene lookup returns CDR1 SNHLY and CDR2 FYNNEI. CDR3 length equals 15 residues. CDR3 sequence: CASTEGHGVTYEQYF. As DNA, the CDR3 is TGTGCCAGCACTGAAGGACACGGCGTGACCTACGAGCAGTACTTC.

This clonotype appeared many times. The rearrangement uses TRBV12-3 or TRBV12-4 and TRBJ2-3; no firm D call. This CDR3 region has 15 residues. V was trimmed by 3 bases and J by 2 bases, leaving 12 bases between them. The CDR3 sequence: CASSFPDHTTDTQYF. CDR3 DNA: TGTGCCAGCAGTTTTCCCGACCATACCACAGATACGCAGTATTTT.

This clonotype has a count of ten or more. The chain uses TRBV11-2 and TRBJ1-1; 8 positions match TRBD1. With V trimmed by 0 bases and J by 5 bases, 5 bases remained unmatched. CDR3 size: 15 residues. From germline, CDR1 is SGHAT and CDR2 FQNNGV. CDR3 sequence (DNA): TGTGCCAGCAGCTTAGAGAGGACAGGGAGGACTGAAGCTTTCTTT. It is translated as CASSLERTGRTEAFF.

J is TRBJ1-2 and V is TRBV6-5; D may be TRBD1 (5 bases). V was clipped by 5 bases and J by 6 bases, with 16 bases between them. Looked up from germline, CDR1 is MNHEY and CDR2 is SVGAGI. The CDR3 is 14 residues long. This CDR3 reads CASSTRAGRDGYTF. The CDR3 DNA follows: TGTGCCAGCAGTACCCGGGCAGGGAGGGATGGCTACACCTTC.

In the case of this clonotype: This may be a read error: a much more frequent sequence differs by one nucleotide. This chain links TRBV6-6 with TRBJ2-1; 10 bases align to TRBD1. Germline V lookup: CDR1 MNHNY, CDR2 SVGAGI (reference sequence). The CDR3 consists of 16 residues. CDR3 sequence: CASSYGQGGSYNKQFF. The CDR3 DNA sequence: TGTGCCAGCAGTTACGGACAGGGGGGTTCCTACAATAAGCAGTTCTTC.

The chain combines TRBV10-3 with TRBJ1-1; 8 bases fit TRBD1. Germline-derived CDR1 and CDR2 are ENHRY and SYGVKD. J lost 5 bases, V lost 7 bases, and 6 bases had no gene match. This CDR3 contains 13 residues. The CDR3 DNA is TGTGCCATCAAGACAGGGGCGGTAACTGAAGCTTTCTTT. Its translation: CAIKTGAVTEAFF.

A few counts support this clonotype. The rearrangement uses TRBV18 and TRBJ1-6; D is undetermined. The V gene lost 6 bases and the J gene lost 6 bases, with 9 bases spanning the gap. The CDR3 length is 13 residues. The germline CDR1 and CDR2 sequences are KGHSH and LQKENI. The CDR3 protein is CASSTAGNSPLHF. The CDR3 coding sequence is TGTGCCAGCTCCACCGCGGGTAATTCACCCCTCCACTTT.

This clonotype has ten or more counts. The chain carries TRBV20-1 and TRBJ2-1, with TRBD2 identical over 9 bases. Losses at the gene ends were 6 bases for V and 6 bases for J; bases not matched to a gene: 12. Germline values: CDR1 DFQATT, CDR2 SNEGSKA (reference sequence). The CDR3 has 15 amino acids. The CDR3 DNA follows: TGCAGTGCCCCATCACCCGATAGCGGGAGCAATGAGCAGTTCTTC. Amino acid sequence: CSAPSPDSGSNEQFF.

This clonotype has a count of ten or more. This chain links TRBV11-1 with TRBJ2-7; D gene unclear. Germline assignment: CDR1 SGHAT and CDR2 FQDESV (reference sequence). The CDR3 consists of 12 residues. The germline V and J ends were trimmed by 6 bases and 9 bases, with 15 bases remaining between them. The CDR3 here is CASRADLNGQYF. The CDR3 DNA sequence: TGTGCCAGCAGGGCTGATCTGAACGGGCAGTACTTC.

This clonotype appeared many times. The chain combines TRBV4-1 with TRBJ2-5; D remains unclear. The germline gives CDR1 MGHRA, CDR2 YSYEKL. V lost 1 base, J lost 5 bases, and 8 bases lay in between. There are 13 residues in the CDR3. In DNA form, the CDR3 reads TGCGCCAGCAGCCAAGTCGAATTGGAGACCCAGTACTTC. Its translation is CASSQVELETQYF.

In its sample, this clonotype was seen many times. The DNA for the CDR3 is TGTGCCAGCAGTTTGGCATCGGGAAACAATCAGCCCCAGCATTTT. Amino acid sequence: CASSLASGNNQPQHF. The V gene is TRBV28, the J gene TRBJ1-5, with D hard to call. Looked up from germline, CDR1 is MDHEN and CDR2 is SYDVKM. V was pared by 3 bases and J by 3 bases, with 12 bases between. This CDR3 has 15 amino acids.

This sequence joins TRBV6-1 and TRBJ2-5; TRBD1 agrees at 8 bases. The CDR3 covers 13 residues. Per the germline V gene, CDR1 is MNHNS and CDR2 is SASEGT. The ends lost 7 bases at V and 5 bases at J; junction bases unmatched: 6. CDR3 residues: CASNGQGRETQYF. Written as DNA, the CDR3 is TGTGCCAGCAATGGACAGGGCCGGGAGACCCAGTACTTC.

This clonotype was observed a few times. V is TRBV14 and J is TRBJ2-1, with D maybe TRBD2 (7 bases). The CDR3 spans 14 residues. Trimming took off 1 base at V and 8 bases at J, with 12 bases between the two ends. Germline V lookup: CDR1 SGHDN, CDR2 FVKESK. In nucleotides, the CDR3 is TGTGCCAGCAGCCAAGCTCAGGGGAGGGATGAGCAGTTCTTC. It is translated as CASSQAQGRDEQFF.

This clonotype was seen ten or more times. The chain links TRBV7-2 to TRBJ2-2; no reliable D call. CDR3 length: 13 residues. The germline V and J ends were trimmed by 5 bases and 9 bases, with 13 bases remaining between them. Germline CDR1 reads SGHTA; CDR2 reads FQGNSA. CDR3 in DNA: TGTGCCAGCAGCATTGCTATTTCCAGGGAGCTGTTTTTT. Residues: CASSIAISRELFF.

Comment on this clonotype: One junction end disagrees with the germline gene, perhaps due to a read error. The chain couples TRBV28 to TRBJ1-1; 7 nucleotides line up with TRBD1. This CDR3 contains 15 residues. Germline CDR1 and CDR2: MDHEN and SYDVKM. The CDR3 bases are TGTGCCAGCAGTCTTTCAACAGGGGCGAACACTGAAGCTCTCTTT. It yields the protein CASSLSTGANTEALF.

There are many counts of this clonotype. The rearrangement joins TRBV11-3 to TRBJ1-5, with 9 bases matching TRBD1. This CDR3 has 16 residues. Per germline, CDR1 SGHNT and CDR2 YENEEA. J gave up 5 bases and V 3 bases, and 8 bases lay outside the gene matches. The DNA for the CDR3 is TGTGCCAGCAGCTTCTCCGGACAGGGGAGCGATCAGCCCCAGCATTTT. It translates to CASSFSGQGSDQPQHF.

This clonotype was recorded many times. The chain couples TRBV7-2 to TRBJ1-4; D unresolved. Germline CDR1 and CDR2: SGHTA and FQGNSA. The CDR3 has 13 residues. Trimming cost V 5 bases and J 11 bases, with 15 bases left between them. The CDR3 coding sequence is TGTGCCAGCAGCAGAGATTTCGGGGAGAAACTGTTTTTT. Residues: CASSRDFGEKLFF.

This clonotype was picked up many times. The chain has TRBV14 and TRBJ1-1, with unresolved D. Germline V gene data show CDR1 as SGHDN and CDR2 as FVKESK. There are 16 residues in the CDR3. V lost 0 bases to trimming and J lost 4 bases, with 15 bases between them. Here the CDR3 reads CASSQDSAERSTEAFF. DNA for the CDR3: TGTGCCAGCAGCCAAGATTCGGCAGAGCGGAGCACTGAAGCTTTCTTT.

V and J are TRBV5-1 and TRBJ1-6; possibly TRBD1 for D (5 bases). There are 15 residues in the CDR3. V was pared by 4 bases and J by 7 bases, with 15 bases between. CDR1 and CDR2 from the germline V gene are SGHRS and YFSETQ. CDR3 nucleotide sequence: TGCGCCAGCAGCCTGACAGAAAATAGAAATTCACCCCTCCACTTT. Encoded protein: CASSLTENRNSPLHF.

This clonotype was seen repeatedly, ten times or more. V is TRBV7-2 and J is TRBJ1-1; weak D call: TRBD1 (6 bases). Trimming removed 6 bases at V and 11 bases at J, with 22 bases between. The CDR3 has 14 amino acids. Germline CDR1 SGHTA, CDR2 FQGNSA. CDR3 amino acids: CASSAGHRNTGAFF. The CDR3 bases are TGTGCCAGCAGTGCGGGACACCGTAACACTGGGGCTTTCTTT.

The sample holds many counts of this clonotype. This CDR3 reads CASSLSGGAHTQYF. In nucleotides, the CDR3 is TGTGCCAGCAGCTTATCCGGGGGGGCCCATACGCAGTATTTT. This chain uses TRBV7-6 with TRBJ2-3, with TRBD2 identical over 8 bases. V shed 2 bases, J shed 7 bases, and the junction held 5 bases outside the gene matches. The CDR3 runs 14 residues. Germline lookup yields CDR1 SGHVS and CDR2 FNYEAQ.

Turning to this clonotype: This may stem from a read error, because a much larger clone lies one nucleotide away. The CDR3 region has the DNA TGTACCAGCTCACAGACGGGACAAGAGACCCAGTACTTC. This sequence encodes CTSSQTGQETQYF. The chain combines TRBV18 with TRBJ2-5, with a weak D call TRBD2 (5 bases). This CDR3 comprises 13 residues. CDR1 KGHSH and CDR2 LQKENI come from the germline V gene.